Listed below are T cell receptor beta chains from one sample, sequenced in a study of blood T cells in healthy people across ages. TCRdb used MiXCR to reprocess the 5' RACE reads, holding one entry per CDR3 protein. The table has 1 million to 1.2 million distinct CDR3 sequences, 35% to 45% seen once. Sequencing was done on a sample of blood. The receptors were sampled from a man younger than 30 in good health. Each CDR3 is given with its conserved first and last residue. The D gene is left open where the match is weak. For some rows the clone size is stated as once, few or many, or as a class when expanded; others skip it.

. TRBJ1-1 20 TRBD1 TRBV5-1 TGCGCCAGCAGCTTACTCAACGGGACAGGGGCTAGATTTTCAATCACTGAAGCTTTCTTT CASSLLNGTGARFSITEAFF
. TRBJ2-1 15 TRBD2 TRBV4-2 TGTGCCAGCAGCCAAGAAAAGCTAGCGGGGGAGGAGCAGTTCTTC CASSQEKLAGEEQFF
. TRBJ1-2 18 . TRBV4-2 TGTGCCAGCAGCCAAGATGATCGCATGCGGGGGAAGATCTATGGCTACACCTTC CASSQDDRMRGKIYGYTF
. TRBJ2-1 14 . TRBV12-3/TRBV12-4 TGTGCCAGCAGTTTGAAGGGGGGCGAAGAGACCCAGTTCTTC CASSLKGGEETQFF
. TRBJ2-1 12 . TRBV29-1 TGCAGCGTTGCCGAGAGACGGGATGAGCAGTTCTTC CSVAERRDEQFF
. TRBJ2-2 13 . TRBV28 TGTGCCAGCAGTCCCCGCCCGGCCGGGGAGCTGTTTTTT CASSPRPAGELFF
. TRBJ1-2 16 TRBD1 TRBV3-1 TGTGCCAGCAGCCAAGATCCAGGGGGACTTAACTATGGCTACACCTTC CASSQDPGGLNYGYTF
. TRBJ1-1 15 . TRBV4-3 TGCGCCAGCAGCCAAGAGTTAGGGGGGGGGACTGAAGCTTTCTTT CASSQELGGGTEAFF
. TRBJ2-7 15 TRBD1 TRBV12-3/TRBV12-4 TGTGCCAGCAGTAGGACAGGACAAAATTCCTACGAGCAGTACTTC CASSRTGQNSYEQYF
. TRBJ2-7 13 TRBD1 TRBV20-1 TGCAGTGCTTCGGGACAGAGCAATTACGAGCAGTACTTC CSASGQSNYEQYF
. TRBJ1-5 17 . TRBV27 TGTGCCAGCAGCCCGATCCGGGTGTTATATAGCAATCAGCCCCAGCATTTT CASSPIRVLYSNQPQHF
. TRBJ1-1 11 . TRBV30 TGTGCCTGGGGGGGAAACACTGAAGCTTTCTTT CAWGGNTEAFF
many TRBJ1-2 15 TRBD1 TRBV12-3/TRBV12-4 TGTGCCAGCAGTTTGCCCTCGGACAGGGCGGGTGGCTACACCTTC CASSLPSDRAGGYTF
. TRBJ2-3 15 TRBD2 TRBV20-1 TGCAGTGCTAGAGATCTGCGGGGGGGCCCGGATACGCAGTATTTT CSARDLRGGPDTQYF